A selection of T cell receptor beta chains follows, all from one sample in a study of technical replicates of blood from a handful of donors. Some clones are missing from TCRdb's copy, which holds only in-frame ones; the method was immunoSEQ multiplex PCR. The table includes about 73,000 clones, around 93% detected once. The specimen was T cells isolated from PBMCs. The receptors were sampled from a human donor in good health. CDR3s include the opening cysteine and the closing phenylalanine or tryptophan. The D gene is left open where the match is weak. Size values are once, few and many counts, or a class for expanded clones, and some rows have none.

V	D	J	size	CDR3	DNA
TRBV10-3	NA	TRBJ1-1	few	CAIKSAGDFTEAFF	TGTGCCATTAAGTCCGCAGGGGATTTTACTGAAGCTTTCTTT
TRBV6-1	NA	TRBJ2-5	NA	CASSEHRAIETQYF	TGTGCCAGCAGTGAACACAGGGCCATCGAGACCCAGTACTTC
TRBV11-2	NA	TRBJ2-7	NA	CASSLGAGSYEQYF	TGTGCCAGCAGCTTAGGCGCAGGATCCTACGAGCAGTACTTC
TRBV19	NA	TRBJ1-5	NA	CASISGDSYASNQPQHF	TGTGCCAGTATATCCGGGGACTCTTACGCCAGCAATCAGCCCCAGCATTTT
TRBV10-3	TRBD2	TRBJ2-1	once	CAISRLAGGNEQFF	TGTGCCATCAGTCGACTAGCGGGTGGTAATGAGCAGTTCTTC
TRBV25-1	NA	TRBJ2-7	NA	CASMGTLSSYEQYF	TGTGCCAGCATGGGGACTCTCTCCTCCTACGAGCAGTACTTC
TRBV28	TRBD2	TRBJ2-3	NA	CASIAAGVDTQYF	TGTGCCAGCATCGCAGCGGGAGTAGATACGCAGTATTTT
TRBV7-9	TRBD1	TRBJ2-5	NA	CASSLPPGQAFQETQYF	TGTGCCAGCAGCTTACCCCCGGGACAGGCTTTCCAAGAGACCCAGTACTTC
TRBV2	TRBD2	TRBJ2-2	NA	CASSTSGRWAGELFF	TGTGCCAGCAGTACTAGCGGGAGATGGGCCGGGGAGCTGTTTTTT
TRBV19	NA	TRBJ1-4	NA	CASSSGINEKLFF	TGTGCCAGTAGTTCGGGGATTAATGAAAAACTGTTTTTT
TRBV6-1	NA	TRBJ2-7	NA	CASSDGSSYEQYF	TGTGCCAGCAGCGACGGGAGCTCCTACGAGCAGTACTTC
TRBV7-2	NA	TRBJ2-7	NA	CASSSGDTQEHEQYF	TGTGCCAGCAGCTCAGGGGACACTCAGGAGCACGAGCAGTACTTC
TRBV28	TRBD2	TRBJ2-7	NA	CAITPPGPRGDYEQYF	TGTGCCATCACTCCCCCAGGCCCCCGGGGGGACTACGAGCAGTACTTC
TRBV5-1	NA	TRBJ2-2	NA	CASSLTPDTGELFF	TGCGCCAGCAGCTTGACCCCAGACACCGGGGAGCTGTTTTTT
TRBV7-3	TRBD1	TRBJ2-5	NA	CASSSTGQGSETQYF	TGTGCCAGCAGCTCCACGGGACAGGGGTCCGAGACCCAGTACTTC
TRBV4-1	NA	TRBJ1-1	NA	CASSHYGEGRMNTEAFF	TGCGCCAGCAGTCACTACGGGGAGGGTCGGATGAACACTGAAGCTTTCTTT
TRBV7-7	NA	TRBJ2-2	NA	CASSFGGGANTGELFF	TGTGCCAGCAGCTTCGGGGGAGGCGCGAACACCGGGGAGCTGTTTTTT
TRBV5-5	TRBD1	TRBJ1-2	NA	CASSLNRDRTDYGYTF	TGTGCCAGCAGCTTAAACCGGGACAGAACCGACTATGGCTACACCTTC
TRBV5-3	TRBD1	TRBJ1-4	NA	CARSLVPDRDEKLFF	TGTGCCAGAAGCTTGGTGCCGGACAGGGACGAAAAACTGTTTTTT
TRBV7-9	TRBD1	TRBJ2-5	NA	CASSGNRGRGETQYF	TGTGCCAGCAGCGGGAACAGGGGGCGGGGAGAGACCCAGTACTTC
TRBV4-2	TRBD2	TRBJ2-7	NA	CASSQGLAGAYEQYF	TGTGCCAGCAGCCAGGGACTAGCGGGAGCCTACGAGCAGTACTTC
TRBV7-9	NA	TRBJ1-2	NA	CASSLRSAVPPNYGYTF	TGTGCCAGCAGCTTACGTTCGGCGGTACCCCCTAACTATGGCTACACCTTC
TRBV5-1	TRBD2	TRBJ2-1	NA	CASSQRLAELRWNEQFF	TGCGCCAGCAGCCAAAGACTAGCGGAACTGAGGTGGAATGAGCAGTTCTTC
TRBV9	NA	TRBJ1-5	once	CASSVGAGNQPQHF	TGTGCCAGCAGCGTAGGGGCAGGGAATCAGCCCCAGCATTTT
TRBV5-1	TRBD1	TRBJ1-3	NA	CASSLVPGQGENTIYF	TGCGCCAGCAGCTTGGTTCCGGGACAGGGCGAAAACACCATATATTTT